This entry lists 7 T cell receptor beta chains sequenced from one sample in a study of blood T cell repertoires in COVID-19. Clones were read by immunoSEQ multiplex PCR, and TCRdb kept only the in-frame ones, dropping some. The sample carries roughly 93,000 clones, about 88% recorded once. Sequencing used peripheral blood. These receptors were collected from a man aged 50-59 years with acute or convalescent COVID-19.

In DNA form, the CDR3 reads TGTGCCAGCAGTTGGGACAGGGGGGGCGCTTTCTTT. This encodes CASSWDRGGAFF. The chain carries TRBV12-3 or TRBV12-4 and TRBJ1-1, with 11 bases aligning to TRBD1. CDR3 size: 12 residues. Trimming cost V 4 bases and J 11 bases; bases outside gene matches: 3.

The chain combines TRBV11-3 with TRBJ1-3, with 7 bases identical to TRBD1. J lost 2 bases, V lost 5 bases, and 3 bases had no gene match. Germline CDR1 and CDR2: SGHNT and YENEEA. The CDR3 loop spans 14 amino acids. The CDR3 region has the DNA TGTGCCAGCAGCCCTGACAGGGCTGGAAACACCATATATTTT. Translation gives CASSPDRAGNTIYF.

The rearrangement joins TRBV19 to TRBJ1-2; D ambiguous. Germline CDR1 reads LNHDA; CDR2 reads SQIVND (reference sequence). The CDR3 is 12 amino acids. V lost 7 bases and J lost 3, with 9 bases in between. This CDR3 reads CASTQRDYGYTF. The CDR3 nucleotides read TGTGCCAGTACTCAGAGGGACTATGGCTACACCTTC.

The gene calls are TRBV7-2 and TRBJ1-2; 7 nucleotides align to TRBD1. The CDR3 contains 12 residues. V shed 5 bases and J 8 bases; nucleotides not matched to a gene: 5. Germline V lookup: CDR1 SGHTA, CDR2 FQGNSA. CDR3: CASSPGGGGYTF. The DNA for the CDR3 is TGTGCCAGCAGCCCGGGAGGGGGCGGCTACACCTTC.

The rearrangement joins TRBV10-2 to TRBJ1-6; the match to TRBD1 covers 10 bases. Trimming took 6 bases from V and 7 from J; bases not matched to a gene: 3. Per the germline V gene, CDR1 is WSHSY and CDR2 is SAAADI. The length of the CDR3 is 14 residues. As DNA, the CDR3 is TGCGCCAGCAGAGGGACAGGGGACAATTCACCCCTCCACTTT. Its protein is CASRGTGDNSPLHF.

V gene TRBV4-2 combines with J gene TRBJ2-3; tentative D call: TRBD2 (6 bases). This CDR3 is built from 16 residues. Germline V gene data show CDR1 as LGHNA and CDR2 as YNFKEQ. Trimming shortened V by 4 bases and J by 0 bases, and 14 bases separated the two germline ends. The CDR3 sequence: CASSLNSGTSTDTQYF. CDR3 sequence (DNA): TGTGCCAGCAGCCTAAACTCCGGGACTAGCACAGATACGCAGTATTTT.

The chain's CDR3 is CASSQTSAGGPGDTQYF. CDR3 nucleotides: TGTGCCAGCAGCCAGACTTCAGCGGGGGGGCCGGGAGATACGCAGTATTTT. The chain couples TRBV4-2 to TRBJ2-3, with 10 bases that match TRBD2. With 3 bases clipped from V and 5 bases from J, the junction kept 11 bases outside the gene matches. The CDR3 totals 17 residues. CDR1 and CDR2 from the germline V gene are LGHNA and YNFKEQ.